The next 24 T cell receptor beta chains were all read from a single sample in a study of identical twins. TCRdb analysed the 5' RACE reads with MiXCR anew, one entry per CDR3 protein. The sample lists approximately 600,000 distinct CDR3 sequences, about 7.6% occurring once. The sample was also linked to a second study, of yellow fever vaccine responses in identical twins.

The specimen was PBMCs. The receptor set was obtained from a woman younger than 30 in good health.

This clonotype showed up many times. The rearrangement links TRBV24-1 to TRBJ2-1; D gene ambiguous. Germline CDR1 and CDR2: KGHDR and SFDVKD. The CDR3 length is 15 residues. V lost 0 bases to trimming and J lost 0 bases, with 5 bases between them. The CDR3 nucleotides read TGTGCCACCAGTGATTTGGATAGCTCCTACAATGAGCAGTTCTTC. Protein product: CATSDLDSSYNEQFF.

This clonotype was recorded a few times. CDR3 coding DNA: TGTGCCAGCAGCCAAGGAGGGACTAGCGGGGGGGTCCCGCAGTTCTTC. Residues: CASSQGGTSGGVPQFF. The V and J genes are TRBV3-1 and TRBJ2-1, with 16 bases aligning to TRBD2. Germline CDR1 and CDR2: LGHDT and YNNKEL (reference sequence). The CDR3 is 16 residues long. With 1 base clipped from V and 12 bases from J, the junction kept 6 bases outside the gene matches.

This clonotype was seen at least ten times. V is TRBV5-8 and J is TRBJ2-1; D not resolved. CDR1 SGHTS and CDR2 YDEGEE come from the germline V gene. The CDR3 covers 13 residues. V was clipped by 2 bases and J by 8 bases, with 11 bases between them. In DNA form, the CDR3 reads TGTGCCAGCAGCTTAGGTGGGATCGATGAGCAGTTCTTC. Its protein product is CASSLGGIDEQFF.

This clonotype was counted between two and nine times. CDR3 bases: TGTGCCAGCAGTTCCCGTAGGGCAGAGACCCAGTACTTC. Translated: CASSSRRAETQYF. The rearrangement joins TRBV27 to TRBJ2-5; D remains ambiguous. Germline V gene lookup returns CDR1 MNHEY and CDR2 SMNVEV (reference sequence). Trimming took 4 bases from V and 4 from J, leaving 10 bases between them. This CDR3 region has 13 residues.

In its sample, this clonotype was seen a few times. J is TRBJ1-6 and V is TRBV5-1, with 7 positions matching TRBD1. The CDR3 contains 15 residues. CDR1 and CDR2 from the germline V gene are SGHRS and YFSETQ. V lost 4 bases and J lost 8; bases outside the gene matches: 9. CDR3 amino acids: CASSRGGTDDSPLHF. The CDR3 DNA sequence: TGCGCCAGCAGCCGAGGGGGGACAGATGATTCACCCCTCCACTTT.

V is TRBV12-3 or TRBV12-4 and J is TRBJ2-3, with 12 nucleotides matching TRBD2. Unmatched junction bases numbered 7, after V lost 4 bases and J lost 2 bases. The CDR3 has 17 amino acids. The DNA of the CDR3 is TGTGCCAGCAGTTCACGACTAGCGGGGGCTTTCACAGATACGCAGTATTTT. Its protein is CASSSRLAGAFTDTQYF.

The J gene is TRBJ2-2, the V gene TRBV29-1, with D tentatively TRBD1 (6 bases). Trimming removed 4 bases from V and 6 bases from J, with 15 bases in between. The CDR3 length is 14 residues. From germline, CDR1 is SQVTM and CDR2 ANQGSEA. CDR3 loop: CSVGAGVFAGELFF. The CDR3 nucleotides are TGCAGCGTTGGGGCAGGGGTTTTCGCCGGGGAGCTGTTTTTT.

The chain links TRBV25-1 to TRBJ1-1; possibly TRBD1 for D (6 bases). Germline V lookup: CDR1 MGHDK, CDR2 SYGVNS. Trimming removed 6 bases at V and 1 base at J, with 15 bases between. This CDR3 has 15 residues. The CDR3 here is CASSGTPPANTEAFF. In DNA, the CDR3 is TGTGCCAGCAGCGGGACACCCCCGGCGAACACTGAAGCTTTCTTT.

This chain links TRBV6-5 with TRBJ1-4; 7 bases are a match to TRBD1. The CDR3 runs to 18 residues. The V segment lost 0 bases and the J segment 5 bases; nucleotides outside the gene matches: 12. CDR1 is MNHEY and CDR2 is SVGAGI in the germline V gene. CDR3 sequence reads: CASSYSGWTGTANEKLFF. The DNA for the CDR3 is TGTGCCAGCAGTTACTCCGGTTGGACCGGGACAGCGAATGAAAAACTGTTTTTT.

The table lists this clonotype with a count of one. The chain employs TRBV4-1 and TRBJ2-1, with 9 positions matching TRBD1. Germline CDR1 MGHRA, CDR2 YSYEKL. J lost 0 bases, V lost 3 bases, and 18 bases had no gene match. This CDR3 has 21 residues. The CDR3 DNA sequence: TGCGCCAGCAGCCACCGTATCCCGGGACAGGGTGGGGGAAGCTCCTACAATGAGCAGTTCTTC. Translating it yields CASSHRIPGQGGGSSYNEQFF.

This clonotype was counted many times. This chain joins TRBV27 and TRBJ1-1; D gene unclear. This CDR3 has 14 amino acids. Germline V gene sequence: CDR1 MNHEY, CDR2 SMNVEV (reference sequence). The V end was cut by 3 bases, the J end by 1 base, with 9 bases between. Here the CDR3 reads CASSFGLQNTEAFF. CDR3 nucleotide sequence: TGTGCCAGCAGTTTTGGGTTGCAGAACACTGAAGCTTTCTTT.

In DNA form, the CDR3 reads TGTGCCAGCAGCTCGACCCCCCGGGACACAGATACGCAGTATTTT. Protein product: CASSSTPRDTDTQYF. V is TRBV7-8 and J is TRBJ2-3, with a weak D call TRBD2 (5 bases). V lost 4 bases and J lost 2, with 13 bases in between. The length of the CDR3 is 15 residues. The germline gives CDR1 SGHVS, CDR2 FQNEAQ.

This CDR3 reads CASSPGVASNEQFF. As DNA, the CDR3 is TGTGCCAGCAGTCCCGGAGTAGCGAGCAATGAGCAGTTCTTC. This rearrangement joins TRBV27 to TRBJ2-1; tentative D call: TRBD2 (5 bases). Looked up from germline, CDR1 is MNHEY and CDR2 is SMNVEV (reference sequence). The CDR3 consists of 14 residues. The V and J ends lost 5 bases and 6 bases respectively, with 14 bases between them.

A few counts support this clonotype. V is TRBV20-1 and J is TRBJ2-1; 8 bases fit TRBD2. Germline V lookup: CDR1 DFQATT, CDR2 SNEGSKA (reference sequence). The CDR3 contains 14 residues. The junction had 3 bases not matched to a gene; V was cut back by 1 base and J by 4 bases. CDR3 bases: TGCAGTGCTAGAGCCGGGACTAGTTACAATGAGCAGTTCTTC. The encoded protein is CSARAGTSYNEQFF.

This clonotype was seen at least ten times. The J gene is TRBJ2-1, the V gene TRBV20-1; the match to TRBD2 covers 11 bases. Germline values: CDR1 DFQATT, CDR2 SNEGSKA (reference sequence). CDR3 size: 16 residues. With V trimmed by 3 bases and J by 2 bases, 6 bases remained unmatched. The CDR3, as DNA: TGCAGTGCTAGCAGGGGGGGACTAGCGGCCTACAATGAGCAGTTCTTC. Its translation is CSASRGGLAAYNEQFF.

The CDR3 bases are TGTGCCAGCAGCCGGACAGGGGGTATTATGAACACTGAAGCTTTCTTT. It codes for CASSRTGGIMNTEAFF. The V and J genes are TRBV3-1 and TRBJ1-1; 10 bases fit TRBD1. This CDR3 spans 16 amino acids. With V trimmed by 4 bases and J by 0 bases, 5 bases remained unmatched. The germline V gene has CDR1 LGHDT and CDR2 YNNKEL (reference sequence).

The sample holds many counts of this clonotype. The chain joins TRBV5-8 to TRBJ1-1, with 7 bases identical to TRBD1. The V segment lost 5 bases and the J segment 4 bases; nucleotides outside the gene matches: 14. Germline V gene data show CDR1 as SGHTS and CDR2 as YDEGEE. The CDR3 totals 16 residues. CDR3 loop: CASRFDREGGGTEAFF. CDR3 bases: TGTGCCAGCAGATTCGACAGGGAGGGCGGAGGCACTGAAGCTTTCTTT.

The chain combines TRBV27 with TRBJ2-1; 15 bases agree with TRBD2. Germline V gene sequence: CDR1 MNHEY, CDR2 SMNVEV (reference sequence). Losses at the gene ends were 2 bases for V and 5 bases for J; bases not matched to a gene: 7. CDR3 length: 18 residues. The CDR3 sequence: CASSLPGGLAGGNNEQFF. Here the CDR3 DNA reads TGTGCCAGCAGTTTACCAGGGGGACTAGCGGGAGGTAACAATGAGCAGTTCTTC.

This rearrangement joins TRBV7-3 to TRBJ2-7; D may be TRBD1 (7 bases). This CDR3 contains 15 residues. The germline CDR1 and CDR2 sequences are SGHTA and FQGTGA. The V gene lost 4 bases and the J gene lost 5 bases, with 18 bases spanning the gap. The CDR3: CASSYSGTAGHEQYF. CDR3 DNA sequence: TGTGCCAGCAGCTACTCCGGGACAGCGGGTCACGAGCAGTACTTC.

This chain connects TRBV7-8 to TRBJ2-1; D might be TRBD2 (5 bases). Per the germline V gene, CDR1 is SGHVS and CDR2 is FQNEAQ. The CDR3 spans 15 residues. The V gene lost 2 bases and the J gene lost 4 bases, with 12 bases spanning the gap. The chain's CDR3 is CASSLSLAQYNEQFF. CDR3 nucleotide sequence: TGTGCCAGCAGCTTATCCCTAGCCCAATACAATGAGCAGTTCTTC.

V usage is TRBV3-1 and J usage is TRBJ2-1; D not certain. The CDR3 is 15 amino acids. Germline values: CDR1 LGHDT, CDR2 YNNKEL (reference sequence). The V end lost 1 base, the J end lost 5 bases, and 12 bases lay between the germline ends. The CDR3: CASSQGGAVNNEQFF. DNA for the CDR3: TGTGCCAGCAGCCAAGGCGGCGCGGTTAACAATGAGCAGTTCTTC.

This clonotype was counted ten times or more. CDR3 DNA: TGTGCCAGCAGGCTCCGGGACAACAGAGGCACTGAAGCTTTCTTT. It encodes CASRLRDNRGTEAFF. This chain links TRBV12-3 or TRBV12-4 with TRBJ1-1, with D possibly TRBD1 on 6 matching bases. V was trimmed by 6 bases and J by 4 bases, leaving 18 bases between them. The CDR3 consists of 15 residues.

This clonotype occurred a few times. The chain employs TRBV3-1 and TRBJ1-1; a weak D match, TRBD1 (6 bases). Per germline, CDR1 LGHDT and CDR2 YNNKEL (reference sequence). Trimming pared 5 bases from V and 0 bases from J, leaving 13 bases between. The CDR3 length is 15 residues. CDR3 region: CASSGGAILNTEAFF. The CDR3 DNA reads TGTGCCAGCAGCGGGGGGGCTATCCTGAACACTGAAGCTTTCTTT.

The chain employs TRBV5-1 and TRBJ2-5; 7 bases are a match to TRBD2. Germline CDR1 is SGHRS and CDR2 is YFSETQ. The CDR3 covers 15 residues. V shed 4 bases, J shed 2 bases, and the junction held 8 bases outside the gene matches. The CDR3 here is CASSPTTSAQETQYF. As DNA, the CDR3 is TGCGCCAGCAGCCCCACCACTAGCGCACAAGAGACCCAGTACTTC.